This T cell receptor beta chain was found in a study of sequential checkpoint blockade in melanoma (dated by TCRdb to between 2018 and 2021). The study in broad terms: In a 1:1 randomization, patients received either first-line nivolumab then ipilimumab (arm A) or ipilimumab then nivolumab (arm B). DNA from approximately 91 pretreatment melanoma tumor samples was subjected to TCRbeta immunosequencing. In about 83% of the matched pre- and post-treatment tumor biopsy pairs, both biopsies came from the same lesion. For fewer than 25 patients, matched tumor biopsies were taken both before treatment and at week 13, after single-agent nivolumab (arm A) or ipilimumab (arm B). Maintenance nivolumab came after each of the two trial sequences.

V is shortened by 2 bases, J by 0 bases, and the region joining them spans 10 bases. The germline V gene (reference sequence) sets CDR1 to LNHNV and CDR2 to YYDKDF. The CDR3 runs 16 residues from the cysteine to the phenylalanine. Just CDR3 DNA is preserved here, 48 bases in frame from base 1. The treatment or condition label corresponds to: randomized to nivolumab then ipilimumab (arm A) or the reverse (arm B). No trial patient had received prior DNA-damaging chemotherapy. Samples were obtained from patients with melanoma enrolled in CheckMate 064, a randomized, open-label phase II trial of sequential checkpoint blockade. Tumor TCR sequencing used genomic DNA from formalin-fixed paraffin-embedded (FFPE) tissue samples. This clone was counted a few times. What this receptor recognizes is not known. No much larger clonotype is one base removed from it; base qualities were not supplied. The immunoSEQ Assay was used to immunosequence TCRbeta CDR3 regions from genomic DNA. Prior to high-throughput sequencing, genomic DNA was amplified by bias-controlled multiplex PCR. In the source study's methods: To quantify the absolute abundance of each unique TCRbeta CDR3 region, the sequences were collapsed and filtered. Clonality, defined as 1 minus Pielou's evenness, was calculated using only productive rearrangements. Tumor T-cell fraction was calculated by normalizing TCRbeta template counts to the amount of usable DNA, which was estimated from several housekeeping genes. A previously published method was used to identify clones with significantly greater frequencies in on-treatment samples than in baseline samples. TCRdb mirrors the immuneACCESS table, restricted to in-frame sequences. Some clones are absent from its copies; in checked studies, under half trace to an unresolved V gene, and the reason for the others is unknown. V, J and clone size reflect that table, while D and trimming were determined from the DNA. In this sample the table shows some 2,000 clones, 33% of which occur a single time. The ten largest clones add up to approximately 13% of the sample.

What the study reported, not specific to this receptor: Within-arm analyses of tumor T-cell fraction were limited by small sample sizes and reduced statistical power. Achieving clinical benefit was about 30 times more likely for patients whose tumor T-cell fraction and clonality increased by week 13. Among patients in the nivolumab-first arm (arm A), tumor TIL clonality before treatment was associated with response (P = .04). Tumor T-cell fraction and clonality were found to correlate with PD-L1 staining and CD8+ T-cell counts but not with mutational load. The model for predicting response that combines TCR metrics with mutation burden needs to be validated in larger, independent patient cohorts.

The chain was built from TRBV15 and TRBJ1-4; the D segment cannot be called with confidence. Here the sequenced sample was tumor tissue (inferred from file names), taken from a patient given nivolumab and ipilimumab in sequence. The sequence came from a human donor with melanoma. The CDR3 protein is CATSRTPGATNEKLFF. The sequenced DNA: TGTGCCACCAGCAGAACGCCCGGTGCAACTAATGAAAAACTGTTTTTT.